This T cell receptor beta chain was identified during a study of cytomegalovirus exposure and HLA in healthy donors. Overall study context: The same platform was used for the approximately 120 validation repertoires as for the roughly 730 first-cohort repertoires, as reported in a later analysis.

Clones were read by immunoSEQ multiplex PCR, and TCRdb kept only the in-frame ones, dropping some. The sample has some 70,000 clones; around 81% are singletons. Remarks on this clone: Its antigen is as yet unknown.

The study's findings and limits: Cytomegalovirus-associated status was assigned to 164 TCR beta chains. Most TCR sequences showed up rarely, but some public TCRs showed up in many donors. Reports showed the classifier diagnosing cytomegalovirus status with high specificity and sensitivity.

V gave up 3 bases and J gave up 6 bases, with 14 bases separating them. The CDR3 consists of 14 residues. Germline CDR1 SGHRS, CDR2 YFSETQ. The sequence was collected from a man aged 25 to 45 in good health and CMV-seronegative. Sequenced input: PBMCs. The chain is built from TRBV5-1 and TRBJ2-3; weak D call: TRBD2 (6 bases). The CDR3 spells CASSWGDLTDTQYF. CDR3 coding DNA: TGCGCCAGCAGCTGGGGGGACTTAACGGATACGCAGTATTTT.